The clone carrying this T cell receptor beta chain occurred many times. These data originate in a study of T-cell memory formation after mild COVID-19. TCRdb recomputed calls from the 5' RACE reads with MiXCR, one row per CDR3 protein. The table shows fewer than 450,000 distinct CDR3 sequences, with around 21% occurring only once. This clonotype was obtained from an adult woman who had mild COVID-19 (a few samples of this study predate the infection). Cell type and time point are not known. The sequenced sample was PBMCs or a T cell subset sorted from them (not recorded which).

The CDR3 sequence is CASSQDDRSASYEQYF. Here the CDR3 DNA reads TGCGCCAGCAGCCAAGACGACAGGAGTGCCTCCTACGAGCAGTACTTC. The rearrangement links TRBV4-1 to TRBJ2-7; D perhaps matches TRBD1 (6 bases). There are 16 residues in the CDR3. Trimming took off 0 bases at V and 0 bases at J, with 12 bases between the two ends. Germline assignment: CDR1 MGHRA and CDR2 YSYEKL.